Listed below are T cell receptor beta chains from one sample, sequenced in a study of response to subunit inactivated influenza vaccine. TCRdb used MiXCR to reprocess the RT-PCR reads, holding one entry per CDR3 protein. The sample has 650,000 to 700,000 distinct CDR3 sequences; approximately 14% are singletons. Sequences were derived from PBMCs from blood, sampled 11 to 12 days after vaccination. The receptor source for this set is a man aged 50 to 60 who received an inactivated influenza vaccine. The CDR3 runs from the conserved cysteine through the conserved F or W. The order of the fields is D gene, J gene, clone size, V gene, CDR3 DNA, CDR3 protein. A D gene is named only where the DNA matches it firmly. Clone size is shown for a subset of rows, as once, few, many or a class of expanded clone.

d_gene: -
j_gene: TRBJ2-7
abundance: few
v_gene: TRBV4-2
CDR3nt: TGTGCCAGCAGCCAAGATTTGGCGTACTACGAGCAGTACTTC
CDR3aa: CASSQDLAYYEQYF

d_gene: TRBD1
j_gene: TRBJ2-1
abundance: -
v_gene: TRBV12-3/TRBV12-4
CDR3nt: TGTGCCAGCAGTTTGAGGGGGCCCAGAAATGAGCAGTTCTTC
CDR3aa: CASSLRGPRNEQFF

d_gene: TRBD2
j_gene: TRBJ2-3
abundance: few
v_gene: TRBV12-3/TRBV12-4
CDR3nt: TGTGCCAGCAGTTTAGGGACTAGCGTTCTCACAGATACGCAGTATTTT
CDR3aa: CASSLGTSVLTDTQYF

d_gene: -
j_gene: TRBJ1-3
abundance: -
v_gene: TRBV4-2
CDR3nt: TGTGCCAGCAGCCTAGGGGGGACCTCTGGAAACACCATATATTTT
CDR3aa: CASSLGGTSGNTIYF

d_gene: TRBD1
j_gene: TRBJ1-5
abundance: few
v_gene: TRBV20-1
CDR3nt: TGCAGTGCTAGTTACGGACAGGCATCCAATCAGCCCCAGCATTTT
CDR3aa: CSASYGQASNQPQHF

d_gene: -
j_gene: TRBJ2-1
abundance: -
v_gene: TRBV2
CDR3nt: TGTGCCAGCAAGGTGTCCAGCCTTGGTCACAATGAGCAGTTCTTC
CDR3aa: CASKVSSLGHNEQFF

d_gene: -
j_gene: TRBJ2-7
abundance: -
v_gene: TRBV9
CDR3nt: TGTGCCAGCAGCCCCTTCATTGGCTCCGAGCAGTACTTC
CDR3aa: CASSPFIGSEQYF

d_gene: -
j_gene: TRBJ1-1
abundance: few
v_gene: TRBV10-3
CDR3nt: TGTGCCATCAGTGAGATGGGGTCTGAAGCTTTCTTT
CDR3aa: CAISEMGSEAFF

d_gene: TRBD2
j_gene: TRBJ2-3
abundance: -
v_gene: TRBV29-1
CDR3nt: TGCAGCGTTGTGACTAGCGGTAAAGATACGCAGTATTTT
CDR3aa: CSVVTSGKDTQYF

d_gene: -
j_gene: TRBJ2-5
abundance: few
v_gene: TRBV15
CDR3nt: TGTGCCACCAGCGCCTTATGGAGCGGAGAGACCCAGTACTTC
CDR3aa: CATSALWSGETQYF

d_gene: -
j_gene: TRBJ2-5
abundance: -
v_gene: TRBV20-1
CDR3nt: TGCAGTGCTAGTGAAGGCCGGGAGACCCAGTACTTC
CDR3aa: CSASEGRETQYF

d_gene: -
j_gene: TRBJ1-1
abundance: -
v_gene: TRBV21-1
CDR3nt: TGTGCCAGCAGCAAAGAGAGTCGAAGAGTAAGAGCTTTCTTT
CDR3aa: CASSKESRRVRAFF

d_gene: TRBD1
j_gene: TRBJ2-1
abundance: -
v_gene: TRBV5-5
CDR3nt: TGTGCCAGCAGTGGGACAGGGGGTATTAATGAGCAGTTCTTC
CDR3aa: CASSGTGGINEQFF

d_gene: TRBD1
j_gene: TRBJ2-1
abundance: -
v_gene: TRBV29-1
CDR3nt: TGCAGCGTTGAACACAACAGGGGCGGGCAGTTCTTC
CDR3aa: CSVEHNRGGQFF

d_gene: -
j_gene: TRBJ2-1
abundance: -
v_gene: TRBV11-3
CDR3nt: TGTGCCAGCAGCTTAGGCGAGCAACCCTACAATGAGCAGTTCTTC
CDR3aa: CASSLGEQPYNEQFF

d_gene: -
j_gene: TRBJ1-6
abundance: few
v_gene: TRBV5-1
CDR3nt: TGCGCCAGCAGGCCCTCCTATAATTCACCCCTCCACTTT
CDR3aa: CASRPSYNSPLHF

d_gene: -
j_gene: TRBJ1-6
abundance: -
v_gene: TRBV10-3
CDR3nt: TGTGCCATCAGTGAGGGTAAGCCAAATTCACCCCTCCACTTT
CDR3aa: CAISEGKPNSPLHF

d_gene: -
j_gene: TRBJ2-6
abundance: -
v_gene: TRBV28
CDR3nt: TGTGCCAGCAGTTTATACATAAGCTCTGGGGCCAACGTCCTGACTTTC
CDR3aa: CASSLYISSGANVLTF

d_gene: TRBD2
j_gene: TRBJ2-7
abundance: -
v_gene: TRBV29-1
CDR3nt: TGCAGCGTTGAGAGGCTAGCGGGAGACGAGCAGTACTTC
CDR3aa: CSVERLAGDEQYF

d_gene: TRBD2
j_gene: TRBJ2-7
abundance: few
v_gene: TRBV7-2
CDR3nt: TGTGCCAGCAGCCCCGGGCGGGGGGGCTACGAGCAGTACTTC
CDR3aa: CASSPGRGGYEQYF

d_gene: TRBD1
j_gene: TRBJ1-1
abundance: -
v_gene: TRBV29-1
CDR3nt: TGCAGCGTTCCCGACAGGGTCAGTGCTGAAGCTTTCTTT
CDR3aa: CSVPDRVSAEAFF

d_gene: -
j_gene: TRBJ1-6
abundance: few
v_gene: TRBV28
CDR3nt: TGTGCCAGCAGTCCTGAGGGTTCCTATAATTCACCCCTCCACTTT
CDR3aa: CASSPEGSYNSPLHF

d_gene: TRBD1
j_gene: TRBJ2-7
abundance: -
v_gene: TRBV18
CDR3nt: TGTGCCAGCTCACCTACAGGGGTGGGCCACGAGCAGTACTTC
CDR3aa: CASSPTGVGHEQYF

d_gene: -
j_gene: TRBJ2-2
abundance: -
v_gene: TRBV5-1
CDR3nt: TGCGCCAGCAGCTCAGGGAATGTGGCGAACACCGGGGAGCTGTTTTTT
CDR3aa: CASSSGNVANTGELFF

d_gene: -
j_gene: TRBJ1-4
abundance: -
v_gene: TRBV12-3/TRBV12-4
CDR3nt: TGTGCCAGCAGTTTAGCGGCGGGCGGAGGCGAAAAACTGTTTTTT
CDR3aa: CASSLAAGGGEKLFF

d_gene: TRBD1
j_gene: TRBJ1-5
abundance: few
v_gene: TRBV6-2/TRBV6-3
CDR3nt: TGTGCCAGCAGGTCCCGACCACAGGGGGTAAGGGGCCATTTT
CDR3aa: CASRSRPQGVRGHF

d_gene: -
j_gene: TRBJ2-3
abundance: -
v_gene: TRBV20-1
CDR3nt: TGCAGTGCCCGACCGACCCTCCCGAGCGCAGATACGCAGTATTTT
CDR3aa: CSARPTLPSADTQYF

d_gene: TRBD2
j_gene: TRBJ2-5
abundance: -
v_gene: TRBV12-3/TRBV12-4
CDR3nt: TGTGCCAGCACCACTCTAGCGGGAGGGCGGGAGACCCAGTACTTC
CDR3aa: CASTTLAGGRETQYF

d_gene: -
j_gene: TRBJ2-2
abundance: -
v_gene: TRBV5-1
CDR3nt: TGCGCCAGCAGCTCAGCCCTCGGAGCCGCCGGGGAGCTGTTTTTT
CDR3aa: CASSSALGAAGELFF

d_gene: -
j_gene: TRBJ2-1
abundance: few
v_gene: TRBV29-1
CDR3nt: TGCAGCGTCAATGTCCGAGACAGGCTGAATGAGCAGTTCTTC
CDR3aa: CSVNVRDRLNEQFF

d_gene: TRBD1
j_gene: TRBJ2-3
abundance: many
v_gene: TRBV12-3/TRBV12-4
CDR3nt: TGTGCCAGCAGTTACGGGACAGTCACAGATACGCAGTATTTT
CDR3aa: CASSYGTVTDTQYF

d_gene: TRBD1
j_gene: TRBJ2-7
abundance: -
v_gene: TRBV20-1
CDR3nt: TGCAGTGCTAGAGATAAAGACAGGGTCTACGAGCAGTACTTC
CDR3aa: CSARDKDRVYEQYF

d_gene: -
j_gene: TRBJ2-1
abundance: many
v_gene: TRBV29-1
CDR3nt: TGCAGCGCGCCCCTGACGGGCTCCTACAATGAGCAGTTCTTC
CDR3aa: CSAPLTGSYNEQFF

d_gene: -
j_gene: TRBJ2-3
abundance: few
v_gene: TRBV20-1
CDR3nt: TGCAGTGCTAGAGATTGGTTGCCGGAAGGGGCCCGAGGTACGCAGTATTTT
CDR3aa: CSARDWLPEGARGTQYF

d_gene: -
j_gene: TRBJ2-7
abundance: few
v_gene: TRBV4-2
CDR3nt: TGTGCCAGCAGCCAGGACAGACAAACCTACGAGCAGTACTTC
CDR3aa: CASSQDRQTYEQYF

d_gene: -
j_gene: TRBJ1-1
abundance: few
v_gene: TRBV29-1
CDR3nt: TGCAGCGTGGCGGCGAACGGATATATGAACACTGAAGCTTTCTTT
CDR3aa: CSVAANGYMNTEAFF

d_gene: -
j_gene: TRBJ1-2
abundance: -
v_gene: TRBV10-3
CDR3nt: TGTGCCATCAGTGAGGGACACAGCGTTGTTTGGAGCTACACCTTC
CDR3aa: CAISEGHSVVWSYTF

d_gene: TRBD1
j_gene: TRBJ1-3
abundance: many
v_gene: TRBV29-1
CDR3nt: TGCACCCGGGACAGCAAGACTGGAAACACCATATATTTT
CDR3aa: CTRDSKTGNTIYF

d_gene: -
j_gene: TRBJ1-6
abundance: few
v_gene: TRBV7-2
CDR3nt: TGTGCCAGCAGCTTAGTCTCCACTGATAATTCACCCCTCCACTTT
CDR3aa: CASSLVSTDNSPLHF

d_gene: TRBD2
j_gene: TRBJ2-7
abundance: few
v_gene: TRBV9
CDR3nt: TGTGCCAGCAGCGTAGGGCTAGCGGGAGTAGGGGAGCAGTACTTC
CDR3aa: CASSVGLAGVGEQYF

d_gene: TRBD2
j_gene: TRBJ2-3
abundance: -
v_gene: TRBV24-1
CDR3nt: TGTGCCACCATTTACCTACCGCGTCTGGGCGAAGGGGCGGGAGGTGCAGATACGCAGTATTTT
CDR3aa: CATIYLPRLGEGAGGADTQYF

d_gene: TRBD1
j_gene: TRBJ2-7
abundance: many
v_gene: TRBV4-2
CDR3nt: TGTGCCAGCAGCCAAGTGGGTGCAGAAGACAGGGGAATCGTTCGGTACTTC
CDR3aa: CASSQVGAEDRGIVRYF

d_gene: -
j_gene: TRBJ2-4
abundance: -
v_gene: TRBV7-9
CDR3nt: TGTGCCAGCAGCTTAGGGTCGGGAGCGGACATTCAGTACTTC
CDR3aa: CASSLGSGADIQYF

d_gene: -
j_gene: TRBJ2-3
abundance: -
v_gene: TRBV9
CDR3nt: TGTGCCAGCAGCGCCAGTGGAGGGTCTGACACAGATACGCAGTATTTT
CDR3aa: CASSASGGSDTDTQYF

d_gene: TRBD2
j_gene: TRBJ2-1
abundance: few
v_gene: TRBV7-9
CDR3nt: TGTGCCAGCAGCTCCGTTTTGGCGGGAGGGGTGTTCAATGAGCAGTTCTTC
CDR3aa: CASSSVLAGGVFNEQFF

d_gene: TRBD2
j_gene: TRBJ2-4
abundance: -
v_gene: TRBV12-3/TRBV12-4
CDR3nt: TGTGCCAGCAGTTTATGGGGGGGGGCCAAAAACATTCAGTACTTC
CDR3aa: CASSLWGGAKNIQYF

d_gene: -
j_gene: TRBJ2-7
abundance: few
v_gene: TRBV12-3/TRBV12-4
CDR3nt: TGTGCCAGCAGTTTAGACGTAGTGAGTCAGTACTTC
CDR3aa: CASSLDVVSQYF

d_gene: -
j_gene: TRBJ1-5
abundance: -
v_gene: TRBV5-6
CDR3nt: TGTGCCAGCAGACCGTGGGGGAGTCAGCCCCAGCATTTT
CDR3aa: CASRPWGSQPQHF

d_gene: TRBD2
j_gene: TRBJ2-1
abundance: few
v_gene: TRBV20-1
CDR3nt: TGCAGTGCTAGGGGTACCGGGACTAGCCGTCCGGATGAGCAGTTCTTC
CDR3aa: CSARGTGTSRPDEQFF

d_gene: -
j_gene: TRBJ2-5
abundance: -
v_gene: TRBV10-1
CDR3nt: TGCGCCAGCAGTGAACAACTAGCCCAGGAGACCCAGTACTTC
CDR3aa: CASSEQLAQETQYF

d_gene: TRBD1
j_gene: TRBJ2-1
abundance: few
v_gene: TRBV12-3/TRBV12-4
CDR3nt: TGTGCCAGCAGTTACAGGGGGCTTGGGGATGAGCAGTTCTTC
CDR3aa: CASSYRGLGDEQFF

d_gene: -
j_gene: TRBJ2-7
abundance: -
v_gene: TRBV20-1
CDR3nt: TGCAGTGCTAGAATACCGACAACGGAGGAGCAGTACTTC
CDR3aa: CSARIPTTEEQYF

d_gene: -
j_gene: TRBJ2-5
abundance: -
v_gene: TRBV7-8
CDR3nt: TGTGCCAGCAGCTTAGGTGACACGCAGGAGACCCAGTACTTC
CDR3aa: CASSLGDTQETQYF

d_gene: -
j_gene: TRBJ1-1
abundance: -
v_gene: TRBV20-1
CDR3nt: TGCAGTACACAACAGGGTTTTGCTTTCTTT
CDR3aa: CSTQQGFAFF

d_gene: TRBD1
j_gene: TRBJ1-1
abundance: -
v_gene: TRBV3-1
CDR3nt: TGTGCCAGCAGCCCTTATGGGACAGGGGGCACTGAAGCTTTCTTT
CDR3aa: CASSPYGTGGTEAFF

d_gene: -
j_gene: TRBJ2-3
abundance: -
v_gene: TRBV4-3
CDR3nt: TGCGCCAGCAGCCGAGCAGGGAAAAGCACAGATACGCAGTATTTT
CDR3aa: CASSRAGKSTDTQYF

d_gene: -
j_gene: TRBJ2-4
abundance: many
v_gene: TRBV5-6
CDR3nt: TGTGCCAGCAGCTTGTCGCTCTCGGGTTTAGCCAAAAACATTCAGTACTTC
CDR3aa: CASSLSLSGLAKNIQYF

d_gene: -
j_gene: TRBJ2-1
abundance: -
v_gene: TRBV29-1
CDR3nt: TGCAGCGTTGAAACCGGGACATTTTCCTACAATGAGCAGTTCTTC
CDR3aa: CSVETGTFSYNEQFF

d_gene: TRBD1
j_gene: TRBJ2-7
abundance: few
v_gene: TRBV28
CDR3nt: TGTGCCAGCAGTAGAACAGGGGGCAAAGGATCCTACGAGCAGTACTTC
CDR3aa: CASSRTGGKGSYEQYF